Shown below are 21 T cell receptor beta chains from a single sample sequenced in a study of blood T cell repertoires in COVID-19. Profiled with immunoSEQ multiplex PCR; TCRdb holds only in-frame clones, not every one. Found here are approximately 210,000 clones, approximately 86% of them singletons; the top ten hold roughly 0.69%. Sequenced input: peripheral blood. The receptors were sampled from a man in his forties or fifties with acute or convalescent COVID-19.

This sequence joins TRBV27 and TRBJ2-1; no clear D gene. The germline gives CDR1 MNHEY, CDR2 SMNVEV (reference sequence). This CDR3 region has 15 residues. Trimming left V 3 bases short and J 5 bases short, with 14 bases between. The CDR3 DNA reads as TGTGCCAGCAGTTTGGGCAGTCTCAGGAACAATGAGCAGTTCTTC. As protein: CASSLGSLRNNEQFF.

In its sample, this clone was seen once. The V gene is TRBV7-8, the J gene TRBJ1-5, with 7 bases identical to TRBD1. The CDR3 is 13 amino acids. V trimming: 4 bases; J trimming: 6 bases; junction bases outside the gene matches: 3. Germline CDR1 is SGHVS and CDR2 is FQNEAQ. The CDR3 loop is CASSSGDSQPQHF. In nucleotides, the CDR3 is TGTGCCAGCAGCTCGGGGGACAGTCAGCCCCAGCATTTT.

The J gene is TRBJ1-1, the V gene TRBV6-4, with D tentatively TRBD1 (5 bases). The V and J ends lost 4 bases and 0 bases respectively, with 12 bases between them. The length of the CDR3 is 15 residues. Germline V gene sequence: CDR1 MRHNA, CDR2 SNTAGT. The CDR3 region has the DNA TGTGCCAGCAGTGCGCAGGGAAGCTTGAACACTGAAGCTTTCTTT. This sequence encodes CASSAQGSLNTEAFF.

The chain employs TRBV30 and TRBJ1-1, with 9 bases aligning to TRBD1. V shed 2 bases, J shed 5 bases, and the junction held 3 bases outside the gene matches. The germline V gene encodes CDR1 GTSNPN and CDR2 SVGIG (reference sequence). The CDR3 has 13 residues. The CDR3 nucleotides read TGTGCCTGGAGTCCGGGACAGGGTACTGAAGCTTTCTTT. It is translated as CAWSPGQGTEAFF.

The chain is built from TRBV15 and TRBJ2-1, with 7 bases lining up with TRBD1. The CDR3 length is 16 residues. In germline, CDR1 is LNHNV, CDR2 YYDKDF (reference sequence). V gave up 5 bases and J gave up 3 bases; unmatched junction bases: 10. The CDR3 spells CATSGTEVFDYNEQFF. In nucleotides, the CDR3 is TGTGCCACCAGCGGGACAGAGGTCTTCGACTACAATGAGCAGTTCTTC.

This chain uses TRBV28 with TRBJ2-7, with 11 bases that match TRBD1. CDR1 MDHEN and CDR2 SYDVKM come from the germline V gene. The CDR3 consists of 15 residues. V gave up 7 bases and J gave up 3 bases; unmatched junction bases: 8. CDR3 nucleotide sequence: TGTGCCAGCACCACCCGGGACAGGGGGATCTACGAGCAGTACTTC. This gives the protein CASTTRDRGIYEQYF.

This rearrangement joins TRBV5-6 to TRBJ1-5; no clear D. The V gene's germline CDR1 is SGHDT and CDR2 YYEEEE. The CDR3 runs to 13 residues. V lost 4 bases, J lost 2 bases, and 7 bases lay in between. CDR3 sequence: CASSPSGNQPQHF. Written as DNA, the CDR3 is TGTGCCAGCAGCCCGAGTGGCAATCAGCCCCAGCATTTT.

The gene calls are TRBV4-3 and TRBJ2-1, with TRBD2 as a possible D gene (6 bases). V was clipped by 4 bases and J by 9 bases, with 19 bases between them. There are 15 residues in the CDR3. Germline V lookup: CDR1 LGHNA, CDR2 YSLEER. As DNA, the CDR3 is TGCGCCAGCAGCCGAACCCCTCGGGACTTTGGTGAGCAGTTCTTC. This codes for CASSRTPRDFGEQFF.

A single count supports this clone. The V and J genes are TRBV24-1 and TRBJ2-5; TRBD1 is a possible D gene (6 bases). This CDR3 is built from 15 residues. In germline, CDR1 is KGHDR, CDR2 SFDVKD. The ends were cut back, 0 bases at V and 5 bases at J, with 12 bases in the middle. CDR3 residues: CATSDLQGQGETQYF. Here the CDR3 DNA reads TGTGCCACCAGTGATTTGCAAGGGCAGGGGGAGACCCAGTACTTC.

The V gene is TRBV27, the J gene TRBJ1-2; D perhaps matches TRBD1 (5 bases). The CDR3 is made up of 12 amino acids. Trimming removed 4 bases at V and 5 bases at J, with 8 bases between. The germline gives CDR1 MNHEY, CDR2 SMNVEV (reference sequence). The DNA of the CDR3 is TGTGCCAGCAGTTCGGGACTTTATGGCTACACCTTC. Protein sequence: CASSSGLYGYTF.

This chain links TRBV14 with TRBJ1-2; no reliable D call. Deletions cut 3 bases from V and 2 bases from J, with 13 bases between. This CDR3 spans 15 amino acids. The V gene's germline CDR1 is SGHDN and CDR2 FVKESK. Here the CDR3 reads CASSHNQDLNYGYTF. In DNA form, the CDR3 reads TGTGCCAGCAGCCACAACCAGGACTTAAACTATGGCTACACCTTC.

This sequence joins TRBV27 and TRBJ2-7; TRBD1 matches at 7 bases. V was clipped by 7 bases and J by 4 bases; unmatched bases: 10. Germline V gene sequence: CDR1 MNHEY, CDR2 SMNVEV (reference sequence). The CDR3 is made up of 14 amino acids. The DNA for the CDR3 is TGTGCCAGCACCCCCAGAGGGGGCGGTTACGAGCAGTACTTC. This sequence encodes CASTPRGGGYEQYF.

The chain uses TRBV4-2 and TRBJ2-3; 12 bases match TRBD2. The germline gives CDR1 LGHNA, CDR2 YNFKEQ. The V and J ends lost 2 bases and 0 bases, in that order; junction bases with no gene match: 3. There are 17 residues in the CDR3. The CDR3 DNA reads as TGTGCCAGCAGCCAAACTAGCGGGGGGTATAGCACAGATACGCAGTATTTT. It yields the protein CASSQTSGGYSTDTQYF.

The genes are TRBV6-5 and TRBJ1-5; the D gene is possibly TRBD1 (5 bases). Trimming removed 2 bases at V and 5 bases at J, with 13 bases between. The CDR3 length is 15 residues. Germline CDR1 reads MNHEY; CDR2 reads SVGAGI. This CDR3 is CASSYGGQGYQPQHF. DNA of the CDR3: TGTGCCAGCAGTTACGGTGGACAAGGTTATCAGCCCCAGCATTTT.

The rearrangement joins TRBV18 to TRBJ1-1; D unresolved. This CDR3 has 17 residues. Germline values: CDR1 KGHSH, CDR2 LQKENI. V was pared by 3 bases and J by 3 bases, with 20 bases between. CDR3 loop: CASSPPGLYQTDTEAFF. The CDR3 nucleotides are TGTGCCAGCTCACCTCCCGGACTCTACCAAACGGACACTGAAGCTTTCTTT.

The chain is built from TRBV24-1 and TRBJ1-5; maybe TRBD1 (5 bases). The CDR3 length is 13 residues. Trimming took 8 bases from V and 6 from J, leaving 13 bases between them. Germline V gives CDR1 KGHDR, CDR2 SFDVKD. The CDR3: CATNGGVGQPQHF. DNA for the CDR3: TGTGCCACCAATGGGGGGGTTGGTCAGCCCCAGCATTTT.

The V gene is TRBV5-1, the J gene TRBJ2-7; TRBD2 might be the D (8 bases). Trimming cost V 2 bases and J 4 bases, with 16 bases left between them. The CDR3 is made up of 15 amino acids. Germline V gives CDR1 SGHRS, CDR2 YFSETQ. The CDR3 nucleotides are TGCGCCAGCAGCTTTAGCGGGACAGTTATTTACGAGCAGTACTTC. It translates to CASSFSGTVIYEQYF.

The CDR3 DNA reads TGTGCCAGCAGCTTTCGAGGACTTACATCCTACAATGAGCAGTTCTTC. Translating it yields CASSFRGLTSYNEQFF. This chain joins TRBV5-6 and TRBJ2-1; D might be TRBD2 (5 bases). The germline V gene encodes CDR1 SGHDT and CDR2 YYEEEE. V was trimmed by 2 bases and J by 1 base, leaving 13 bases between them. This CDR3 contains 16 residues.

This clone was seen a few times. This chain uses TRBV6-6 with TRBJ2-7, with D perhaps TRBD2 (6 bases). The germline CDR1 and CDR2 sequences are MNHNY and SVGAGI (reference sequence). Trimming shortened V by 5 bases and J by 0 bases, and 23 bases separated the two germline ends. This CDR3 spans 18 amino acids. CDR3 in amino acids: CASSQWDSPWPPSYEQYF. The DNA of the CDR3 is TGTGCCAGCAGTCAGTGGGACTCTCCATGGCCACCCTCCTACGAGCAGTACTTC.

This clone has a handful of counts. The CDR3 is CASRRSHQGARTEAFF. CDR3 in DNA: TGTGCCAGCAGGCGATCTCACCAGGGGGCGCGAACTGAAGCTTTCTTT. The chain employs TRBV6-6 and TRBJ1-1; 8 bases agree with TRBD1. Losses at the gene ends were 6 bases for V and 5 bases for J; bases not matched to a gene: 14. The CDR3 extends over 16 amino acids. Germline V CDR1 and CDR2: MNHNY, SVGAGI (reference sequence).

V is TRBV12-3 or TRBV12-4 and J is TRBJ2-5, with D possibly being TRBD2 (6 bases). V was clipped by 3 bases and J by 7 bases, with 12 bases between them. The CDR3 is 13 amino acids. CDR3: CASSLGGVSTQYF. The CDR3 DNA is TGTGCCAGCAGTTTGGGGGGTGTCTCGACCCAGTACTTC.